This entry lists 24 T cell receptor beta chains sequenced from one sample in a study of spatial heterogeneity in lung cancer. Time point described: sample taken at primary tumor resection. TCRdb used MiXCR to reprocess the 5' RACE reads, holding one entry per CDR3 protein. The repertoire has thousands of distinct CDR3 sequences, about 26% of them found once; the top ten carry under 30%. The antigens of these receptors remain unknown. Study-wide results and limits: Within tumors, counts of expanded alpha and beta TCRs tracked tumor mutation counts.

The starting material was lung tumor tissue, obtained at surgery. The receptors shown here come from a male donor with early-stage non-small cell lung cancer.

This clonotype was observed a few times. The J gene is TRBJ2-2, the V gene TRBV10-2, with no clear D. Trimming left V 6 bases short and J 5 bases short, with 10 bases between. The germline V gene encodes CDR1 WSHSY and CDR2 SAAADI. The CDR3 runs to 13 residues. The CDR3 loop is CASREGDTGELFF. CDR3 nucleotide sequence: TGCGCCAGCAGAGAAGGAGATACCGGGGAGCTGTTTTTT.

This clonotype is medium-sized within its sample. V and J are TRBV7-8 and TRBJ2-3, with 8 bases identical to TRBD2. V dropped 1 base and J dropped 4; count of bases not matched to a gene: 4. The CDR3 runs to 15 residues. Germline loops: CDR1 SGHVS, CDR2 FQNEAQ. In DNA, the CDR3 is TGTGCCAGCAGCTTAGGGGGACTAGTCCCAGATACGCAGTATTTT. It is translated as CASSLGGLVPDTQYF.

In this sample, this clonotype turned up a few times. V and J are TRBV28 and TRBJ2-5; TRBD2 aligns across 11 bases. CDR1 is MDHEN, CDR2 SYDVKM, per germline. The CDR3 has 14 residues. Trimming at V came to 6 bases and at J to 4 bases, leaving 4 bases not matched to a gene. The CDR3 DNA reads as TGTGCCAGCAGGCTAGCGGGGGGCAGAGAGACCCAGTACTTC. Translation: CASRLAGGRETQYF.

This clonotype was seen many times. The V gene is TRBV5-1, the J gene TRBJ2-5; unclear D gene. V shed 0 bases and J shed 7 bases, with 4 bases lying between them. Germline V CDR1 and CDR2: SGHRS, YFSETQ. This CDR3 contains 11 residues. CDR3 amino acids: CASSLEGTQYF. CDR3 coding DNA: TGCGCCAGCAGCTTGGAAGGGACCCAGTACTTC.

The table lists this clonotype with a few counts. The chain carries TRBV28 and TRBJ2-7; D not resolved. Trimming removed 5 bases at V and 0 bases at J, with 5 bases between. Germline CDR1 reads MDHEN; CDR2 reads SYDVKM. The CDR3 covers 12 residues. DNA for the CDR3: TGTGCCAGCAGTCGCGCCTCCTACGAGCAGTACTTC. Translated, it gives CASSRASYEQYF.

V is TRBV6-6 and J is TRBJ2-5; no clear D. The CDR3 is made up of 14 amino acids. CDR1 is MNHNY, CDR2 SVGAGI, per germline (reference sequence). Deletions cut 4 bases from V and 4 bases from J, with 13 bases between. CDR3 DNA sequence: TGTGCCAGCAGTTCCAACACGGCCGCAGAGACCCAGTACTTC. Residues: CASSSNTAAETQYF.

This clonotype was recorded many times. The chain employs TRBV12-3 or TRBV12-4 and TRBJ2-2; D gene unclear. The CDR3 runs to 12 residues. V lost 1 base to trimming and J lost 4 bases, with 1 base between them. CDR3 sequence (DNA): TGTGCCAGCAGTTTAGTCACCGGGGAGCTGTTTTTT. Translation gives CASSLVTGELFF.

Within the sample, this clonotype is medium-sized. V is TRBV18 and J is TRBJ2-1; tentatively, D is TRBD1 (6 bases). Deletions cut 1 base from V and 8 bases from J, with 12 bases between. In germline, CDR1 is KGHSH, CDR2 LQKENI. The CDR3 extends over 14 amino acids. The CDR3 DNA reads as TGTGCCAGCTCACCACGTCGGGACACGGATGAGCAGTTCTTC. Protein sequence: CASSPRRDTDEQFF.

CDR3 amino acids: CASSSAGGPTYEQYF. CDR3 nucleotide sequence: TGTGCCAGCAGCTCAGCGGGGGGGCCTACCTACGAGCAGTACTTC. The rearrangement links TRBV28 to TRBJ2-7, with 10 bases lining up with TRBD2. With V trimmed by 6 bases and J by 2 bases, 7 bases remained unmatched. From germline, CDR1 is MDHEN and CDR2 SYDVKM. The CDR3 runs to 15 residues. Using reference TRBV28 and TRBJ2-7 for the parts outside the CDR3, the full variable domain is DVKVTQSSRYLVKRTGEKVFLECVQDMDHENMFWYRQDPGLGLRLIYFSYDVKMKEKGDIPEGYSVSREKKERFSLILESASTNQTSMYLCASSSAGGPTYEQYFGPGTRLTVT.

This clonotype is judged medium-sized. The chain has TRBV19 and TRBJ2-7, with 8 bases identical to TRBD1. CDR1 and CDR2 from the germline V gene are LNHDA and SQIVND (reference sequence). This CDR3 region has 14 residues. Losses at the gene ends were 5 bases for V and 9 bases for J; bases not matched to a gene: 12. This CDR3 reads CASSRLGQAPMQYF. The CDR3 DNA sequence: TGTGCCAGTAGTCGGTTGGGACAGGCCCCTATGCAGTACTTC.

This chain uses TRBV6-5 with TRBJ2-7; D is unresolved. V dropped 0 bases and J dropped 0 bases, with 12 bases sitting between them. Germline V gives CDR1 MNHEY, CDR2 SVGAGI. The CDR3 consists of 16 residues. CDR3 in DNA: TGTGCCAGCAGTTACTCGACCGGGCAGATCTCCTACGAGCAGTACTTC. Translated: CASSYSTGQISYEQYF.

Judged by abundance, this clonotype is medium-sized. This chain connects TRBV7-8 to TRBJ2-5, with D perhaps TRBD2 (6 bases). The germline CDR1 and CDR2 sequences are SGHVS and FQNEAQ. Trimming took 1 base from V and 4 from J, leaving 10 bases between them. The CDR3 consists of 14 residues. The CDR3: CASSLDTGAETQYF. The CDR3 nucleotides are TGTGCCAGCAGCTTAGATACGGGAGCAGAGACCCAGTACTTC. The whole variable domain, remainder taken from reference TRBV7-8 and TRBJ2-5, is GAGVSQSPRYKVAKRGQDVALRCDPISGHVSLFWYQQALGQGPEFLTYFQNEAQLDKSGLPSDRFFAERPEGSVSTLKIQRTQQEDSAVYLCASSLDTGAETQYFGPGTRLLVL.

This clonotype is medium-sized in the sample. This chain joins TRBV3-1 and TRBJ2-2; 10 bases agree with TRBD1. Germline CDR1 and CDR2: LGHDT and YNNKEL (reference sequence). V lost 4 bases and J lost 4; bases outside the gene matches: 9. This CDR3 comprises 17 residues. CDR3 sequence: CASSLQETGGFTGELFF. The CDR3 DNA is TGTGCCAGCAGCCTCCAAGAGACAGGGGGCTTCACCGGGGAGCTGTTTTTT.

Within the sample, this clonotype is medium-sized. The chain employs TRBV24-1 and TRBJ2-1; D unclear. V shed 0 bases and J shed 9 bases, with 14 bases lying between them. Germline loops: CDR1 KGHDR, CDR2 SFDVKD. The CDR3 is 15 amino acids. The CDR3 here is CATSDLQLEGGEQFF. CDR3 coding DNA: TGTGCCACCAGTGATTTGCAGCTCGAAGGCGGTGAGCAGTTCTTC.

This clonotype was counted only a few times. The chain couples TRBV9 to TRBJ2-3; a weak D match, TRBD2 (6 bases). This CDR3 contains 16 residues. Germline lookup yields CDR1 SGDLS and CDR2 YYNGEE. Deletions cut 4 bases from V and 4 bases from J, with 19 bases between. The CDR3: CASSTRLAGRADTQYF. Here the CDR3 DNA reads TGTGCCAGCAGCACCCGACTGGCGGGAAGGGCAGATACGCAGTATTTT.

The V call is TRBV28, the J call TRBJ2-7, with D possibly called TRBD1 or TRBD2 (5 bases each). Germline V gives CDR1 MDHEN, CDR2 SYDVKM. Trimming stripped 6 bases from V and 5 bases from J, with 23 bases between. This CDR3 region has 16 residues. CDR3 protein: CASSLPRGVPVHEQYF. The CDR3 DNA sequence: TGTGCCAGCAGCTTACCCCGAGGGGTCCCCGTCCACGAGCAGTACTTC.

This clonotype is labeled as medium-sized (0.01 to 0.1%). This chain links TRBV14 with TRBJ2-5, with D perhaps TRBD1 or TRBD2 (5 bases each). From germline, CDR1 is SGHDN and CDR2 FVKESK. The CDR3 is 14 residues long. The V gene lost 2 bases and the J gene lost 7 bases, with 14 bases spanning the gap. The CDR3 here is CASSQTGASGTQYF. The DNA for the CDR3 is TGTGCCAGCAGCCAAACCGGGGCCAGCGGGACCCAGTACTTC.

The rearrangement joins TRBV10-3 to TRBJ2-7; 7 positions match TRBD1. CDR1 and CDR2 from the germline V gene are ENHRY and SYGVKD. The ends lost 11 bases at V and 2 bases at J; junction bases unmatched: 6. The CDR3 is made up of 12 amino acids. CDR3 bases: TGTGCCTCGGGACAGAGTACCTACGAGCAGTACTTC. Encoded protein: CASGQSTYEQYF.

This clonotype ranks as medium-sized. V usage is TRBV2 and J usage is TRBJ1-1, with TRBD1 as a possible D gene (5 bases). Germline CDR1 reads SNHLY; CDR2 reads FYNNEI. There are 12 residues in the CDR3. The V and J ends lost 7 bases and 8 bases respectively, with 14 bases between them. In DNA, the CDR3 is TGTGCCAGCAATACGGGACTTCTAGAAGCTTTCTTT. It encodes CASNTGLLEAFF.

This clonotype was observed at least ten times. The chain has TRBV6-5 and TRBJ2-7, with 8 bases matching TRBD1. After removal of 6 bases from V and 6 bases from J, the junction contained 10 bases not matched to a gene. The CDR3 is 14 residues long. Germline CDR1 and CDR2: MNHEY and SVGAGI. Here the CDR3 reads CASRQRGQVGEQYF. In DNA form, the CDR3 reads TGTGCCAGCAGGCAACGGGGACAGGTGGGCGAGCAGTACTTC.

This clonotype is medium-sized within its sample. The chain is built from TRBV3-1 and TRBJ2-5; no definite D call. Germline CDR1 and CDR2: LGHDT and YNNKEL (reference sequence). Deletions cut 4 bases from V and 5 bases from J, with 14 bases between. The CDR3 loop spans 14 amino acids. In nucleotides, the CDR3 is TGTGCCAGCAGCCTTCATGGGTCTCCGGAGACCCAGTACTTC. The encoded protein is CASSLHGSPETQYF.

V gene TRBV5-5 combines with J gene TRBJ2-1; D gene ambiguous. The germline V and J ends were trimmed by 2 bases and 4 bases, with 10 bases remaining between them. Germline assignment: CDR1 SGHKS and CDR2 YYEKEE (reference sequence). The CDR3 covers 14 residues. The DNA of the CDR3 is TGTGCCAGCAGCTTCGTTTCAGGATACAATGAGCAGTTCTTC. It specifies CASSFVSGYNEQFF. The whole variable domain, remainder taken from reference TRBV5-5 and TRBJ2-1, is DAGVTQSPTHLIKTRGQQVTLRCSPISGHKSVSWYQQVLGQGPQFIFQYYEKEERGRGNFPDRFSARQFPNYSSELNVNALLLGDSALYLCASSFVSGYNEQFFGPGTRLTVL.

V and J are TRBV15 and TRBJ1-5; D gene uncertain. V was trimmed by 1 base and J by 7 bases, leaving 11 bases between them. Germline CDR1 is LNHNV and CDR2 is YYDKDF (reference sequence). CDR3 size: 14 residues. As DNA, the CDR3 is TGTGCCACCAGCAGAGTTGGCAATATACAGCCCCAGCATTTT. Its translation is CATSRVGNIQPQHF.

The chain recombines TRBV12-3 or TRBV12-4 with TRBJ2-7; no clear D. CDR3 length: 12 amino acids. V shed 1 base and J shed 2 bases, with 3 bases lying between them. The CDR3 coding sequence is TGTGCCAGCAGTTTAGTGGCCTACGAGCAGTACTTC. Its translation: CASSLVAYEQYF.